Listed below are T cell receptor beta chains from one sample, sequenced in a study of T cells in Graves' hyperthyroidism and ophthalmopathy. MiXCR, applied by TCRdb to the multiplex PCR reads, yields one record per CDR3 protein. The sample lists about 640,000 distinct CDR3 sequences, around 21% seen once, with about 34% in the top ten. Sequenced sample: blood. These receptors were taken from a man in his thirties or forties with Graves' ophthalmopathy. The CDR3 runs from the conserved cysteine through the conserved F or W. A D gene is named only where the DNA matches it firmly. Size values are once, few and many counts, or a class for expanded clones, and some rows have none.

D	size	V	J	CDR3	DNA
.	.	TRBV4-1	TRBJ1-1	CASSPIGVTEAFF	TGCGCCAGCAGCCCTATCGGGGTCACTGAAGCTTTCTTT
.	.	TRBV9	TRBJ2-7	CASSPNSHEQYF	TGTGCCAGCAGCCCAAATTCCCACGAGCAGTACTTC
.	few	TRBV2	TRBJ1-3	CASKRVGNTIYF	TGTGCCAGCAAGCGAGTTGGAAACACCATATATTTT
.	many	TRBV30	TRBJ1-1	CAWSGPPAMNTEAFF	TGTGCCTGGAGTGGACCGCCAGCTATGAACACTGAAGCTTTCTTT
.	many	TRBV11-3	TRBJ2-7	CASSPTFYEQYF	TGTGCCAGCAGCCCTACATTCTACGAGCAGTACTTC
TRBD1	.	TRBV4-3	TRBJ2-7	CASSQDRAGGTYEQYF	TGCGCCAGCAGCCAAGATCGGGCAGGGGGTACCTACGAGCAGTACTTC
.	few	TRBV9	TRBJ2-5	CASSVAGGSGETQYF	TGTGCCAGCAGCGTAGCTGGGGGATCGGGAGAGACCCAGTACTTC
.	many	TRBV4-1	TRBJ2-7	CASSQEGIEQYF	TGCGCCAGCAGCCAAGAAGGCATCGAGCAGTACTTC
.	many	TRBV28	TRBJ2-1	CASTPLRLDVDEQFF	TGTGCCAGCACCCCACTCCGACTAGACGTTGATGAGCAGTTCTTC
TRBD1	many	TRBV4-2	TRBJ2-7	CASSETGGAGYEQYF	TGTGCCAGCAGCGAAACAGGGGGCGCCGGCTACGAGCAGTACTTC
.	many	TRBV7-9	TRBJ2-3	CASSLVRVSSTDTQYF	TGTGCCAGCAGCTTAGTTCGGGTCTCTAGCACAGATACGCAGTATTTT
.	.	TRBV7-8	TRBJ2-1	CASSLMTTNEQFF	TGTGCCAGCAGCTTAATGACGACCAATGAGCAGTTCTTC
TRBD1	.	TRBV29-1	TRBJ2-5	CSLPTGTQETQYF	TGCAGCCTGCCGACAGGGACACAAGAGACCCAGTACTTC
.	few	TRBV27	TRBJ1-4	CASSFSGTNEKLFF	TGTGCCAGCAGTTTCAGCGGCACTAATGAAAAACTGTTTTTT
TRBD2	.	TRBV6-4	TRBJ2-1	CASSELAGGYGEQFF	TGTGCCAGCAGTGAACTAGCGGGAGGGTATGGCGAGCAGTTCTTC
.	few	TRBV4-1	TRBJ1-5	CASSQATAYQPQHF	TGCGCCAGCAGCCAAGCGACAGCATATCAGCCCCAGCATTTT
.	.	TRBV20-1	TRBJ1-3	CSALNRGAGNTIYF	TGCAGTGCTCTCAACCGGGGGGCTGGAAACACCATATATTTT
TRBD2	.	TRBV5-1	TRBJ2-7	CASSLEGLAETYEQYF	TGCGCCAGCAGCTTGGAGGGACTAGCGGAAACCTACGAGCAGTACTTC
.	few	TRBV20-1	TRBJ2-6	CSARGSWTDRRGANVLTF	TGCAGTGCTAGAGGTTCGTGGACAGACAGGCGAGGGGCCAACGTCCTGACTTTC
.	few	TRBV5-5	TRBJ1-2	CASSPQGIYGYTF	TGTGCCAGCAGCCCTCAGGGGATATATGGCTACACCTTC
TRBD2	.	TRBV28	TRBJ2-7	CASANQLAGGGEEQYF	TGTGCCAGCGCCAACCAACTAGCGGGAGGGGGGGAGGAGCAGTACTTC
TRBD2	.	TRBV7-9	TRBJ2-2	CASSPKASGSYTGELFF	TGTGCCAGCAGCCCCAAGGCTAGCGGGAGTTATACCGGGGAGCTGTTTTTT
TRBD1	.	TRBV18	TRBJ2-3	CASSPRTGAGDTQYF	TGTGCCAGCTCACCAAGGACAGGGGCCGGAGATACGCAGTATTTT
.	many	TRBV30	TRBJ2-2	CAWTSRSGELFF	TGTGCCTGGACTTCCAGGAGCGGGGAGCTGTTTTTT
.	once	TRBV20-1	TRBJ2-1	CSASPKHNEQFF	TGCAGTGCTAGTCCCAAACACAATGAGCAGTTCTTC
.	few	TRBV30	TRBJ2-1	CAWSVRGGYYQGGYNEQFF	TGTGCCTGGAGTGTACGGGGCGGCTACTATCAGGGAGGATACAATGAGCAGTTCTTC
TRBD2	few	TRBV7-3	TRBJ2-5	CASSLNPPSGGETQYF	TGTGCCAGCAGCTTAAACCCTCCTAGCGGAGGAGAGACCCAGTACTTC
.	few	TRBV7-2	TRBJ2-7	CASSLEGRIVSYEQYF	TGTGCCAGCAGCTTAGAGGGCAGGATTGTCTCCTACGAGCAGTACTTC
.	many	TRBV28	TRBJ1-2	CASSHAIDSGGYTF	TGTGCCAGCAGTCACGCCATCGATTCCGGTGGCTACACCTTC
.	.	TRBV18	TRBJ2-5	CASSPVPPSGPGRETQYF	TGTGCCAGCTCACCAGTACCTCCGTCGGGCCCCGGAAGGGAGACCCAGTACTTC
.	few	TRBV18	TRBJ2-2	CASSSTAQTNTGELFF	TGTGCCAGCTCCTCTACAGCCCAGACGAACACCGGGGAGCTGTTTTTT
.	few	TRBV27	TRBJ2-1	CASSSFRAGNEQFF	TGTGCCAGCAGTTCGTTTCGGGCGGGCAATGAGCAGTTCTTC
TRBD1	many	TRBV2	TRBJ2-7	CASKDRSYEQYF	TGTGCCAGCAAGGACAGGTCCTACGAGCAGTACTTC
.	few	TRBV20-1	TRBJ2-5	CSARDTRTRGMETQYF	TGCAGTGCTAGAGATACCCGTACTAGAGGGATGGAGACCCAGTACTTC
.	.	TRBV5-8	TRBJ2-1	CASSLGGSRGGGSYNEQFF	TGTGCCAGCAGCTTAGGAGGGAGCAGAGGGGGGGGCTCCTACAATGAGCAGTTCTTC
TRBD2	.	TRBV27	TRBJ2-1	CASSLGTSGRASHEQFF	TGTGCCAGCAGTCTAGGGACTAGCGGGAGGGCGAGCCATGAGCAGTTCTTC
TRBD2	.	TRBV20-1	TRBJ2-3	CSARDFVGLAGVHTDTQYF	TGCAGTGCTAGAGATTTCGTGGGACTAGCGGGAGTCCATACAGATACGCAGTATTTT
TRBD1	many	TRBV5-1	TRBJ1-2	CASSLAGQGAHGYTF	TGCGCCAGCAGCTTGGCGGGACAGGGGGCGCATGGCTACACCTTC
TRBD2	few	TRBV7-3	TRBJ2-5	CASSLLAGDRETQYF	TGTGCCAGCAGCTTATTAGCGGGAGACCGGGAGACCCAGTACTTC
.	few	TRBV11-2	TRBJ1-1	CASSSSVIMNTEAFF	TGTGCCAGCAGCTCCTCAGTAATAATGAACACTGAAGCTTTCTTT